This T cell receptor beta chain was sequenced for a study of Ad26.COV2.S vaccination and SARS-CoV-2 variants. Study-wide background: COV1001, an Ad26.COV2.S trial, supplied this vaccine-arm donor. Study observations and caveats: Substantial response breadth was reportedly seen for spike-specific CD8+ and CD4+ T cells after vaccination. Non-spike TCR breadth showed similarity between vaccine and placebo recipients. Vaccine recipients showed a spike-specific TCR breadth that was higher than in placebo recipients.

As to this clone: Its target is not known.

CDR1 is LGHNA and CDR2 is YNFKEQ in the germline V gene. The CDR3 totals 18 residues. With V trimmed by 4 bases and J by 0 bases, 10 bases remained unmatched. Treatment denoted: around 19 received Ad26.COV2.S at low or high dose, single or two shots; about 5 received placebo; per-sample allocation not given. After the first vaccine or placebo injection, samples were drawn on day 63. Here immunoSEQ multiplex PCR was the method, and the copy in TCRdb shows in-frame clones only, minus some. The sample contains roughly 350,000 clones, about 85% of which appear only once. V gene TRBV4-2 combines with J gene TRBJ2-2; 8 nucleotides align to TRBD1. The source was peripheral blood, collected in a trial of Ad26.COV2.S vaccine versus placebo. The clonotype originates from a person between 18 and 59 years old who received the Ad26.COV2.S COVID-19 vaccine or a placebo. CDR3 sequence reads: CASSRGVTGGPNTGELFF. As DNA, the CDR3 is TGTGCCAGCAGCCGAGGAGTCACAGGGGGTCCGAACACCGGGGAGCTGTTTTTT.